This T cell receptor (beta chain) came from a study of T cell responses to AZD1222 COVID-19 vaccine. Overall study results and limits: Recipients of AZD1222 seropositive at baseline numbered only five or six. White British donors predominated, females outnumbered males, and clonal diversity was possibly underestimated. There were vaccine-associated CD4 TCRs across spike, dominant at 160-218 and 743-854.

TCRdb keeps only in-frame clones here, not all; method: immunoSEQ multiplex PCR. The sample has around 200,000 clones, roughly 92% seen once. On this clone itself: Its cognate antigen is unknown.

The CDR3 has 15 amino acids. With 7 bases clipped from V and 4 bases from J, the junction kept 10 bases outside the gene matches. CDR1 is MNHEY and CDR2 is SMNVEV in the germline V gene (reference sequence). The chain links TRBV27 to TRBJ1-5, with 7 bases aligning to TRBD1. This receptor was obtained from an adult who received the AZD1222 COVID-19 vaccine. This material consisted of peripheral blood, taken 28 days after the second AZD1222 dose. In DNA, the CDR3 is TGTGCCAGCAATTCTCAGGGGGGGTTAAATCAGCCCCAGCATTTT. It codes for CASNSQGGLNQPQHF.